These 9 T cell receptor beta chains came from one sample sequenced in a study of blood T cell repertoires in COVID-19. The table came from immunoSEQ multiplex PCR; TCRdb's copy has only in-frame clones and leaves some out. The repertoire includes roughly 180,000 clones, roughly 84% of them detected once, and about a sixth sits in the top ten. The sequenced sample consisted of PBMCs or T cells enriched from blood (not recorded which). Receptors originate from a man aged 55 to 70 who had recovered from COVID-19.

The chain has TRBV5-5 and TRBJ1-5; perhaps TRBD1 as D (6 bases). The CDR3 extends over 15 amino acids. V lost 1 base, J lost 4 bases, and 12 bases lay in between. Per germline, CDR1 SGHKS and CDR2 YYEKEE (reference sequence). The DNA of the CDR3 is TGTGCCAGCAGCTTGAAGCCCCAGGGGAATCAGCCCCAGCATTTT. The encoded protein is CASSLKPQGNQPQHF.

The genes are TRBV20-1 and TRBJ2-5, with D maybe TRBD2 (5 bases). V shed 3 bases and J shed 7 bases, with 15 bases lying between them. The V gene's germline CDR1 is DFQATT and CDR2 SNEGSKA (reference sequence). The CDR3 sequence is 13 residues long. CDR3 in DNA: TGCAGTGCTAGTCCTGCAGGCGGAGGGACCCAGTACTTC. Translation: CSASPAGGGTQYF.

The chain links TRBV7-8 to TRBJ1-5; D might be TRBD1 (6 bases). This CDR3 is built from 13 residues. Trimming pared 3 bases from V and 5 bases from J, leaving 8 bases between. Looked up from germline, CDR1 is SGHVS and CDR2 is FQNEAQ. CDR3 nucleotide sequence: TGTGCCAGCAGCTTGACAGGTTATCAGCCCCAGCATTTT. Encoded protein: CASSLTGYQPQHF. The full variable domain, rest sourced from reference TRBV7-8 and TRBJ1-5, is GAGVSQSPRYKVAKRGQDVALRCDPISGHVSLFWYQQALGQGPEFLTYFQNEAQLDKSGLPSDRFFAERPEGSVSTLKIQRTQQEDSAVYLCASSLTGYQPQHFGDGTRLSIL.

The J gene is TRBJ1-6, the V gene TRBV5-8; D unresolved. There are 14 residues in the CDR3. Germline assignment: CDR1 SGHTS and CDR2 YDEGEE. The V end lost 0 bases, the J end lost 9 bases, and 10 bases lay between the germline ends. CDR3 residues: CASSLGRRSSPLHF. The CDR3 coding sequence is TGTGCCAGCAGCTTGGGACGACGGAGTTCACCCCTCCACTTT.

As DNA, the CDR3 is TGTGCCAGCAGTCCCGGAGGTTGGCAAGCGAACACCGGGGAGCTGTTTTTT. It codes for CASSPGGWQANTGELFF. The rearrangement joins TRBV28 to TRBJ2-2, with a tentative D call TRBD2 (5 bases). Germline-derived CDR1 and CDR2 are MDHEN and SYDVKM. The CDR3 covers 17 residues. Trimming left V 5 bases short and J 0 bases short, with 16 bases between.

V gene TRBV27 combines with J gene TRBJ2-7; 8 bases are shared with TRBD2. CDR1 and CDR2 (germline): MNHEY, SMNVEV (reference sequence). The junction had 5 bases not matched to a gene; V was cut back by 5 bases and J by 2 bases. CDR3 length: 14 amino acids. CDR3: CASSRSGETYEQYF. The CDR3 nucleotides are TGTGCCAGCAGTCGTAGCGGGGAAACCTACGAGCAGTACTTC.

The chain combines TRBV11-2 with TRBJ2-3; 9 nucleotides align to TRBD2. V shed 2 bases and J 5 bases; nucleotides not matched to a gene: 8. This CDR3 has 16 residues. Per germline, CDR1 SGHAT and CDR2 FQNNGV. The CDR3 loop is CASSLSAGGPVDTQYF. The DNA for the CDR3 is TGTGCCAGCAGCTTATCGGCGGGAGGGCCTGTAGATACGCAGTATTTT.

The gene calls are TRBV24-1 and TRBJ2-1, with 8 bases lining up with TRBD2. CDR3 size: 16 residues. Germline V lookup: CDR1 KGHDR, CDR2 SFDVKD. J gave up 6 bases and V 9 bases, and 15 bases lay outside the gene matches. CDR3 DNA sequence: TGTGCCACCCCGGTCGAATGCGGGGGGCCGGGCAATGAGCAGTTCTTC. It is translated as CATPVECGGPGNEQFF.

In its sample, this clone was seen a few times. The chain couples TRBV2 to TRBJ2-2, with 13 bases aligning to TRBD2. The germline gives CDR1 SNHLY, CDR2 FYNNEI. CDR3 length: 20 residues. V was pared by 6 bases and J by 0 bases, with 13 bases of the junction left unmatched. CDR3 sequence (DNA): TGTGCCAGCAGGGAAAAGTTCCTCGGACTAGCGGGGGCGAACACCGGGGAGCTGTTTTTT. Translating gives CASREKFLGLAGANTGELFF.